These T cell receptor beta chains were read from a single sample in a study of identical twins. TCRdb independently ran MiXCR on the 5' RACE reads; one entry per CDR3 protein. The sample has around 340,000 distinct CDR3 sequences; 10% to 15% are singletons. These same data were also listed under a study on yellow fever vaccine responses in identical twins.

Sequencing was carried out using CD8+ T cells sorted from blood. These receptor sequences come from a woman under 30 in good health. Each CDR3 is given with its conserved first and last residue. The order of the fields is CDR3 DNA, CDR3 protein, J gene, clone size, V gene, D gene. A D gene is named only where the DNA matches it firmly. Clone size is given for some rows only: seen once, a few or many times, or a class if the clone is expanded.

CDR3nt: TGCAGCGGAACTGGGGATGGGGAGACCCAGTACTTC; CDR3aa: CSGTGDGETQYF; j_gene: TRBJ2-5; abundance: -; v_gene: TRBV29-1; d_gene: -
CDR3nt: TGTGCCACGACAACGCTCCTACAGGGAAAGAACTACGAGCAGTACTTC; CDR3aa: CATTTLLQGKNYEQYF; j_gene: TRBJ2-7; abundance: -; v_gene: TRBV28; d_gene: -
CDR3nt: TGTGCCAGTAGTACCGGACTAGCGGGGCTTACCTACAATGAGCAGTTCTTC; CDR3aa: CASSTGLAGLTYNEQFF; j_gene: TRBJ2-1; abundance: -; v_gene: TRBV19; d_gene: TRBD2
CDR3nt: TGTGCCAGCAGTGGCAGTGGGGAGACCCAGTACTTC; CDR3aa: CASSGSGETQYF; j_gene: TRBJ2-5; abundance: -; v_gene: TRBV28; d_gene: -
CDR3nt: TGTGCCAGCAGTATCAGGTCCGGGACTACCCACAATGAGCAGTTCTTC; CDR3aa: CASSIRSGTTHNEQFF; j_gene: TRBJ2-1; abundance: -; v_gene: TRBV27; d_gene: TRBD2
CDR3nt: TGTGCCAGCAGCATCGGACGGATGAACACTGAAGCTTTCTTT; CDR3aa: CASSIGRMNTEAFF; j_gene: TRBJ1-1; abundance: -; v_gene: TRBV3-1; d_gene: -
CDR3nt: TGTGCCAGCAGTGAAGTGGTTACCGAGGGGTATTTT; CDR3aa: CASSEVVTEGYF; j_gene: TRBJ2-3; abundance: -; v_gene: TRBV6-1; d_gene: -
CDR3nt: TGTGCCAGCAGTTTCCAGGGTCAAGAGACCCAGTACTTC; CDR3aa: CASSFQGQETQYF; j_gene: TRBJ2-5; abundance: many; v_gene: TRBV12-3/TRBV12-4; d_gene: -
CDR3nt: TGTGCCAGCAGTTTAATGGGGGAAGAGACCCAGTACTTC; CDR3aa: CASSLMGEETQYF; j_gene: TRBJ2-5; abundance: -; v_gene: TRBV28; d_gene: -
CDR3nt: TGTGCCAGCAGTTCCTTCTCGTCGCGACCAACCTACGAGCAGTACTTC; CDR3aa: CASSSFSSRPTYEQYF; j_gene: TRBJ2-7; abundance: -; v_gene: TRBV27; d_gene: -
CDR3nt: TGTGCCAGCAGTTTAATGAGGGGCAATGAGCAGTTCTTC; CDR3aa: CASSLMRGNEQFF; j_gene: TRBJ2-1; abundance: -; v_gene: TRBV12-3/TRBV12-4; d_gene: -
CDR3nt: TGTGCCACCAACCAGGGGATCCGTAGCAATCAGCCCCAGCATTTT; CDR3aa: CATNQGIRSNQPQHF; j_gene: TRBJ1-5; abundance: -; v_gene: TRBV19; d_gene: -
CDR3nt: TGTGCCAGCAGCCAACCTTCGACAGGGGGCGAAAGCACAGATACGCAGTATTTT; CDR3aa: CASSQPSTGGESTDTQYF; j_gene: TRBJ2-3; abundance: -; v_gene: TRBV12-3/TRBV12-4; d_gene: TRBD1
CDR3nt: TGTGCCAGCAGCCCCGGCTCAACTCAAGAGACCCAGTACTTC; CDR3aa: CASSPGSTQETQYF; j_gene: TRBJ2-5; abundance: few; v_gene: TRBV7-6; d_gene: -
CDR3nt: TGCGCCAGCAGCTTGGCCGGAAAACTGTTTTTT; CDR3aa: CASSLAGKLFF; j_gene: TRBJ1-4; abundance: -; v_gene: TRBV5-1; d_gene: -
CDR3nt: TGTGCCAGCACTGTAGGGGACAATGAGCAGTTCTTC; CDR3aa: CASTVGDNEQFF; j_gene: TRBJ2-1; abundance: few; v_gene: TRBV12-3/TRBV12-4; d_gene: -
CDR3nt: TGTGCCAGCAGTTGGGACAGGGATAGAGAGGCTTTCTTT; CDR3aa: CASSWDRDREAFF; j_gene: TRBJ1-1; abundance: few; v_gene: TRBV27; d_gene: TRBD1
CDR3nt: TGTGCCAGCAGCTTAGGGTTAGGGAATGAGCAGTTCTTC; CDR3aa: CASSLGLGNEQFF; j_gene: TRBJ2-1; abundance: many; v_gene: TRBV7-3; d_gene: -
CDR3nt: TGCAGCGTGCGGACAGGAGCCTCCTACGAGCAGTACTTC; CDR3aa: CSVRTGASYEQYF; j_gene: TRBJ2-7; abundance: -; v_gene: TRBV29-1; d_gene: TRBD1
CDR3nt: TGTGCCAGCAGCCAGTATGACAATGAGCAGTTCTTC; CDR3aa: CASSQYDNEQFF; j_gene: TRBJ2-1; abundance: -; v_gene: TRBV3-1; d_gene: -
CDR3nt: TGTGCCAGCAGCTTAGCTGCGGGAGTCGGGGATACGCAGTATTTT; CDR3aa: CASSLAAGVGDTQYF; j_gene: TRBJ2-3; abundance: few; v_gene: TRBV7-9; d_gene: TRBD2
CDR3nt: TGTGCCAGCAGTCCCAGGACAGGGGGGCGCCAAGAGACCCAGTACTTC; CDR3aa: CASSPRTGGRQETQYF; j_gene: TRBJ2-5; abundance: many; v_gene: TRBV28; d_gene: TRBD1
CDR3nt: TGCGCCAGCAGCCAAGAGTGGCTGGGGTGGACCGGGGAGCTGTTTTTT; CDR3aa: CASSQEWLGWTGELFF; j_gene: TRBJ2-2; abundance: -; v_gene: TRBV4-1; d_gene: -
CDR3nt: TGTGCCAGCAGTAACTCTCCGGGGAGAGTGAACACTGAAGCTTTCTTT; CDR3aa: CASSNSPGRVNTEAFF; j_gene: TRBJ1-1; abundance: few; v_gene: TRBV28; d_gene: -
CDR3nt: TGTGCCTCCAGCAGAGATCTGTGGACTATCAACGACAATGAGCAGTTCTTC; CDR3aa: CASSRDLWTINDNEQFF; j_gene: TRBJ2-1; abundance: -; v_gene: TRBV15; d_gene: -
CDR3nt: TGCGCCAGCAGCCCCACAGGGAATAAGAGGGTAAACACTGAAGCTTTCTTT; CDR3aa: CASSPTGNKRVNTEAFF; j_gene: TRBJ1-1; abundance: -; v_gene: TRBV5-1; d_gene: -
CDR3nt: TGTGCCAGCAGCTCCGAGACAGGGATCCTTGTTCGCGCCAAAAACATTCAGTACTTC; CDR3aa: CASSSETGILVRAKNIQYF; j_gene: TRBJ2-4; abundance: -; v_gene: TRBV7-8; d_gene: TRBD1
CDR3nt: TGCAGTGCGTCCGGTCTAGTCGCCGCCTACGAGCAGTACTTC; CDR3aa: CSASGLVAAYEQYF; j_gene: TRBJ2-7; abundance: -; v_gene: TRBV20-1; d_gene: -
CDR3nt: TGTGCCAGCAGTCCCGGCAGGGCCGTTGAAGAGACCCAGTACTTC; CDR3aa: CASSPGRAVEETQYF; j_gene: TRBJ2-5; abundance: -; v_gene: TRBV28; d_gene: -
CDR3nt: TGCAGCGTTGTGTCCCAGCTCACCGGGGAGCTGTTTTTT; CDR3aa: CSVVSQLTGELFF; j_gene: TRBJ2-2; abundance: few; v_gene: TRBV29-1; d_gene: -
CDR3nt: TGCAGTGCTAGAGATCTGGATTGGCCTAGCGGCTTTTTTGACTCCTACAATGAGCAGTTCTTC; CDR3aa: CSARDLDWPSGFFDSYNEQFF; j_gene: TRBJ2-1; abundance: few; v_gene: TRBV20-1; d_gene: TRBD2
CDR3nt: TGTGCCAGCAGCTACGGGACTAGCCGCTACAATGAGCAGTTCTTC; CDR3aa: CASSYGTSRYNEQFF; j_gene: TRBJ2-1; abundance: few; v_gene: TRBV6-5; d_gene: TRBD2
CDR3nt: TGTGCCACCAGTGAGCGACTAGCCTACAATGAGCAGTTCTTC; CDR3aa: CATSERLAYNEQFF; j_gene: TRBJ2-1; abundance: -; v_gene: TRBV24-1; d_gene: -
CDR3nt: TGCGCCAGCAGCTTGGAGGCTCTTGGATCCTACAATGAGCAGTTCTTC; CDR3aa: CASSLEALGSYNEQFF; j_gene: TRBJ2-1; abundance: -; v_gene: TRBV5-1; d_gene: -
CDR3nt: TGCGCCAGCAGTACAGGGACCATAGCCAAAAACATTCAGTACTTC; CDR3aa: CASSTGTIAKNIQYF; j_gene: TRBJ2-4; abundance: few; v_gene: TRBV4-1; d_gene: -
CDR3nt: TGCGCCAGCAACCGAGGCGGGGATGAAAAACTGGTTTTT; CDR3aa: CASNRGGDEKLVF; j_gene: TRBJ1-4; abundance: -; v_gene: TRBV5-1; d_gene: -
CDR3nt: TGTGCCATCTCGGACAGGGGGCCTTCACCCCTCCACTTT; CDR3aa: CAISDRGPSPLHF; j_gene: TRBJ1-6; abundance: -; v_gene: TRBV28; d_gene: TRBD1
CDR3nt: TGCAGTGCTAGAGGTTTGAGCGGGAGTAACAATGAGCAGTTCTTC; CDR3aa: CSARGLSGSNNEQFF; j_gene: TRBJ2-1; abundance: few; v_gene: TRBV20-1; d_gene: TRBD2
CDR3nt: TGTGCCAGCAGTGACTCTGAGCTGGGTAATGAGCAGTTCTTC; CDR3aa: CASSDSELGNEQFF; j_gene: TRBJ2-1; abundance: -; v_gene: TRBV6-4; d_gene: -
CDR3nt: TGTGCCACGCAACCGGAGGGTTACATGAACACTGAAGCTTTCTTT; CDR3aa: CATQPEGYMNTEAFF; j_gene: TRBJ1-1; abundance: few; v_gene: TRBV28; d_gene: -
CDR3nt: TGTGCCAGCAGCAGGTTCTCTGGAAACACCATATATTTT; CDR3aa: CASSRFSGNTIYF; j_gene: TRBJ1-3; abundance: -; v_gene: TRBV7-6; d_gene: -
CDR3nt: TGCGCCAGCAGCTTGGATTTGGGTTTAGTGGAAGAGACCCAGTACTTC; CDR3aa: CASSLDLGLVEETQYF; j_gene: TRBJ2-5; abundance: many; v_gene: TRBV5-1; d_gene: -